This TCR beta chain was captured by sequencing in a study of T cell repertoires in cytomegalovirus infection. The overall study: It was the public TCR beta signatures that indicated both CMV infection and matching HLA type. Study outcomes and limitations: Summed frequency of shared TCR beta families picked out CMV carriers who also had the relevant HLA. Clonotype analysis showed dominance of the ex vivo response by HLA-C-restricted CMV-specific TCR beta clonotypes.

This clonotype occurred many times. Its specificity is unknown. Each CDR3 protein is one row after TCRdb ran MiXCR on the reads. This table holds hundreds of thousands of distinct CDR3 sequences, approximately 25% found once. Losses at the gene ends were 5 bases for V and 8 bases for J; bases not matched to a gene: 11. Germline CDR1 SGHKS, CDR2 YYEKEE (reference sequence). CDR3 length equals 15 residues. The rearrangement uses TRBV5-5 and TRBJ1-4, with 8 bases matching TRBD1. The receptor was isolated from a human donor in good health (CMV status not recorded). Some clones in this sample may be carry-over from other donors' samples. The source material was CD8+ T cells from PBMCs. The CDR3 is CASRKDGQGREKLFF. In DNA, the CDR3 is TGTGCCAGCAGAAAAGATGGACAGGGTCGAGAAAAACTGTTTTTT.